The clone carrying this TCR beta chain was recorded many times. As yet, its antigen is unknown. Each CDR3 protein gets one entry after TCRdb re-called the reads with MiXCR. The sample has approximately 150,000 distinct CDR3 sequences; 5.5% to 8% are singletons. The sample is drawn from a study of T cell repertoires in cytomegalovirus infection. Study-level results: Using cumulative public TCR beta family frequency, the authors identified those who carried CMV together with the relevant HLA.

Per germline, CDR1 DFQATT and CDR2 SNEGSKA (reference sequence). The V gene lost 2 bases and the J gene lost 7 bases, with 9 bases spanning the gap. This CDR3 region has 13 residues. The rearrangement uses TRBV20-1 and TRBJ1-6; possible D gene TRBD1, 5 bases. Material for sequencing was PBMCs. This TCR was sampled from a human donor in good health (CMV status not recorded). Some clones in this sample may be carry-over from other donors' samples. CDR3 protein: CSARPGGNSPLHF. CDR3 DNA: TGCAGTGCTAGACCGGGGGGAAATTCACCCCTCCACTTT.